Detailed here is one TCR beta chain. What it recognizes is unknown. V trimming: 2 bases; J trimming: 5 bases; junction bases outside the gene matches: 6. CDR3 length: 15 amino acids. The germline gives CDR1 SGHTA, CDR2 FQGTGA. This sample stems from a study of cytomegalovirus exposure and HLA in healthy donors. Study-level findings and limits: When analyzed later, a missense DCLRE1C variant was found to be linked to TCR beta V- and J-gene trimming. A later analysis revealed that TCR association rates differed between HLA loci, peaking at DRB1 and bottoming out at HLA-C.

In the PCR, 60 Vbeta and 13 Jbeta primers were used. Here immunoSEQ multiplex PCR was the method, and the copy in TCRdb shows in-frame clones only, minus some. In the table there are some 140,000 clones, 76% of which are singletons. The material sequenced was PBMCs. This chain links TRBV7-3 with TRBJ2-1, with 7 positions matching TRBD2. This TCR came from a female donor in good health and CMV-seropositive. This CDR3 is CASSLGGSLNNEQFF. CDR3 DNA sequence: TGTGCCAGCAGCTTAGGCGGGAGTCTGAACAATGAGCAGTTCTTC. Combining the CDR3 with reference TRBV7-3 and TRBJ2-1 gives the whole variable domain GAGVSQTPSNKVTEKGKYVELRCDPISGHTALYWYRQSLGQGPEFLIYFQGTGAADDSGLPNDRFFAVRPEGSVSTLKIQRTERGDSAVYLCASSLGGSLNNEQFFGPGTRLTVL.